These T cell receptor beta chains were read from a single sample in a study of cytomegalovirus exposure and HLA in healthy donors. Libraries were prepared by immunoSEQ multiplex PCR; TCRdb keeps only in-frame clonotypes and omits some of them. Recorded for this sample: around 150,000 clones. Sample: PBMCs. All receptors derive from a man aged 30 to 39 in good health and CMV-seronegative. The CDR3 runs from the conserved cysteine through the conserved F or W. D genes are given only for firm matches.

J gene: TRBJ2-6
V gene: TRBV27
D gene: -
CDR3 DNA: TGTGCCAGCAGTCCCCTGGTGAGCTCTGGGGCCAACGTCCTGACTTTC
CDR3 protein: CASSPLVSSGANVLTF

J gene: TRBJ1-1
V gene: TRBV6-1
D gene: -
CDR3 DNA: TGTGCCAGCAGTGAAGCGGACAGATGGAACACTGAAGCTTTCTTT
CDR3 protein: CASSEADRWNTEAFF

J gene: TRBJ2-1
V gene: TRBV18
D gene: -
CDR3 DNA: TGTGCCAGCTCACCAGTCAGCGGAACCACCCCCAATGAGCAGTTCTTC
CDR3 protein: CASSPVSGTTPNEQFF

J gene: TRBJ2-2
V gene: TRBV11-2
D gene: -
CDR3 DNA: TGTGCCAGCAGCCCGAAACTCCCCGGGGAGCTGTTTTTT
CDR3 protein: CASSPKLPGELFF

J gene: TRBJ2-3
V gene: TRBV30
D gene: TRBD2
CDR3 DNA: TGTGCCTGGAGTGTACGGAGGCTAGCGGGAGGGACAGATACGCAGTATTTT
CDR3 protein: CAWSVRRLAGGTDTQYF

J gene: TRBJ1-5
V gene: TRBV19
D gene: -
CDR3 DNA: TGTGCCAGTACCCAAGGGCCCGGGAGAGGCAATCAGCCCCAGCATTTT
CDR3 protein: CASTQGPGRGNQPQHF

J gene: TRBJ1-1
V gene: TRBV5-6
D gene: -
CDR3 DNA: TGTGCCAGCAGCTTGAGGCCCCGAGAGGGCACTGAAGCTTTCTTT
CDR3 protein: CASSLRPREGTEAFF

J gene: TRBJ2-2
V gene: TRBV5-1
D gene: -
CDR3 DNA: TGCGCCAGCAGCTTGGGTGTTACAAACACCGGGGAGCTGTTTTTT
CDR3 protein: CASSLGVTNTGELFF

J gene: TRBJ1-2
V gene: TRBV29-1
D gene: -
CDR3 DNA: TGCAGCGTTGTAGGGGCCTATGGCTACACCTTC
CDR3 protein: CSVVGAYGYTF

J gene: TRBJ1-1
V gene: TRBV11-3
D gene: TRBD1
CDR3 DNA: TGTGCCAGCAGCTTGAGGGGACAGGGGAACACTGAAGCTTTCTTT
CDR3 protein: CASSLRGQGNTEAFF

J gene: TRBJ2-2
V gene: TRBV18
D gene: -
CDR3 DNA: TGTGCCAGCTCACCATTCCGGGGGTCGGACACCGGGGAGCTGTTTTTT
CDR3 protein: CASSPFRGSDTGELFF

J gene: TRBJ1-2
V gene: TRBV11-3
D gene: -
CDR3 DNA: TGTGCCAGCAGCTTAGATCATGACTATGGCTACACCTTC
CDR3 protein: CASSLDHDYGYTF

J gene: TRBJ2-1
V gene: TRBV19
D gene: TRBD2
CDR3 DNA: TGTGCCAGTCGGCTAGCGGTCCTCATGCACAATGAGCAGTTCTTC
CDR3 protein: CASRLAVLMHNEQFF

J gene: TRBJ2-7
V gene: TRBV28
D gene: -
CDR3 DNA: TGTGCCAGCAGAGGGGGTGGGCCTCCCTACGAGCAGTACTTC
CDR3 protein: CASRGGGPPYEQYF

J gene: TRBJ1-5
V gene: TRBV6-1
D gene: -
CDR3 DNA: TGTGCCAGCAGTGAAGCGGACACCAACAATCAGCCCCAGCATTTT
CDR3 protein: CASSEADTNNQPQHF

J gene: TRBJ1-2
V gene: TRBV7-2
D gene: -
CDR3 DNA: TGTGCCAGCAGCCAGTTAGACCCCCGGAGTGGCTACACCTTC
CDR3 protein: CASSQLDPRSGYTF

J gene: TRBJ1-2
V gene: TRBV18
D gene: TRBD1
CDR3 DNA: TGTGCCAGCTCAGCTGGGACAGCCAGCAGCCTCTACACCTTC
CDR3 protein: CASSAGTASSLYTF

J gene: TRBJ2-7
V gene: TRBV27
D gene: TRBD2
CDR3 DNA: TGTGCCAGCAGGACCGGGAGGTTAGCCGAGCAGTACTTC
CDR3 protein: CASRTGRLAEQYF

J gene: TRBJ1-4
V gene: TRBV6-1
D gene: -
CDR3 DNA: TGTGCCAGCAGTGAAGTGGCGAGCGGGGCCCCTAATGAAAAACTGTTTTTT
CDR3 protein: CASSEVASGAPNEKLFF

J gene: TRBJ2-2
V gene: TRBV2
D gene: TRBD2
CDR3 DNA: TGTGCCAGCAGACCGGGACTAGCGGGCACCGGGGAGCTGTTTTTT
CDR3 protein: CASRPGLAGTGELFF

J gene: TRBJ1-2
V gene: TRBV4-1
D gene: -
CDR3 DNA: TGCGCCAGCAGCCAAGATAACAGTAATAACTATGGCTACACCTTC
CDR3 protein: CASSQDNSNNYGYTF

J gene: TRBJ2-5
V gene: TRBV2
D gene: TRBD2
CDR3 DNA: TGTGCCAGCACGGGACTAGCGGGAGGGGCGGAGACCCAGTACTTC
CDR3 protein: CASTGLAGGAETQYF

J gene: TRBJ2-1
V gene: TRBV27
D gene: TRBD2
CDR3 DNA: TGTGCCAGCAGAGTCCTAGCGGGGGACAATGAGCAGTTCTTC
CDR3 protein: CASRVLAGDNEQFF

J gene: TRBJ1-6
V gene: TRBV28
D gene: -
CDR3 DNA: TGTGCCAGCCGTGCCTGGACAGAGGGTTCACCCCTCCACTTT
CDR3 protein: CASRAWTEGSPLHF

J gene: TRBJ2-1
V gene: TRBV5-1
D gene: TRBD2
CDR3 DNA: TGCGCCAGCAAAGGACTAGCGGGACAGGATGAGCAGTTCTTC
CDR3 protein: CASKGLAGQDEQFF

J gene: TRBJ2-2
V gene: TRBV4-2
D gene: TRBD1
CDR3 DNA: TGTGCCAGCAGCCAAGAAGCCGGGACAGGGCGGACCGGGGAGCTGTTTTTT
CDR3 protein: CASSQEAGTGRTGELFF

J gene: TRBJ1-3
V gene: TRBV6-1
D gene: TRBD1
CDR3 DNA: TGTGCCAGCACGGGTAACAGGGGGCCTGGAAACACCATATATTTT
CDR3 protein: CASTGNRGPGNTIYF

J gene: TRBJ2-3
V gene: TRBV15
D gene: -
CDR3 DNA: TGTGCCACCAGCATTCCGAAGCGCAGCACAGATACGCAGTATTTT
CDR3 protein: CATSIPKRSTDTQYF

J gene: TRBJ2-2
V gene: TRBV18
D gene: TRBD1
CDR3 DNA: TGTGCCAGCTCACCCCGTGGGGGGACAGGGACGAACACCGGGGAGCTGTTTTTT
CDR3 protein: CASSPRGGTGTNTGELFF

J gene: TRBJ2-7
V gene: TRBV5-6
D gene: TRBD2
CDR3 DNA: TGTGCCAGCAGCTTGGCCCCGGGTAGCGGGGGCTACGAGCAGTACTTC
CDR3 protein: CASSLAPGSGGYEQYF

J gene: TRBJ2-7
V gene: TRBV30
D gene: -
CDR3 DNA: TGTGCCTGGAGCGGGATGGCGTCCTACGAGCAGTACTTC
CDR3 protein: CAWSGMASYEQYF

J gene: TRBJ1-5
V gene: TRBV30
D gene: -
CDR3 DNA: TGTGCCTGGAGTGTAGGGGGTTATAGCAATCAGCCCCAGCATTTT
CDR3 protein: CAWSVGGYSNQPQHF

J gene: TRBJ1-5
V gene: TRBV6-4
D gene: TRBD1
CDR3 DNA: TGTGCCAGCAGTGGGGGACAGGGGGCGCGGTACCAGCCCCAGCATTTT
CDR3 protein: CASSGGQGARYQPQHF

J gene: TRBJ2-3
V gene: TRBV7-2
D gene: TRBD2
CDR3 DNA: TGTGCCAGCAGCATCGGGACTAGCGGTCTAACAGATACGCAGTATTTT
CDR3 protein: CASSIGTSGLTDTQYF

J gene: TRBJ2-6
V gene: TRBV5-4
D gene: TRBD1
CDR3 DNA: TGTGCCAGCAGCTTGGCCACAGGGGGCGATGGGGCCAACGTCCTGACTTTC
CDR3 protein: CASSLATGGDGANVLTF

J gene: TRBJ1-1
V gene: TRBV28
D gene: TRBD1
CDR3 DNA: TGTGCCAGCAGTTTACACCAAGGGGGCTCGGAAGCTTTCTTT
CDR3 protein: CASSLHQGGSEAFF

J gene: TRBJ2-1
V gene: TRBV19
D gene: -
CDR3 DNA: TGTGCCAGTAGTTGGGCTAGCGCAGACAATGAGCAGTTCTTC
CDR3 protein: CASSWASADNEQFF

J gene: TRBJ1-3
V gene: TRBV27
D gene: TRBD1
CDR3 DNA: TGTGCCAGCAGTATGACAGGGGCCGGAAACACCATATATTTT
CDR3 protein: CASSMTGAGNTIYF

J gene: TRBJ2-5
V gene: TRBV6-5
D gene: -
CDR3 DNA: TGTGCCAGCACCCCTTCACAGGTTCAAGAGACCCAGTACTTC
CDR3 protein: CASTPSQVQETQYF

J gene: TRBJ2-1
V gene: TRBV4-2
D gene: -
CDR3 DNA: TGTGCCAGCTCCTCAAGGGGCTCGAGAGCCTACAATGAGCAGTTCTTC
CDR3 protein: CASSSRGSRAYNEQFF

J gene: TRBJ1-1
V gene: TRBV30
D gene: -
CDR3 DNA: TGTGCCTGGACTGGCAGGGGGAACACTGAAGCTTTCTTT
CDR3 protein: CAWTGRGNTEAFF

J gene: TRBJ2-5
V gene: TRBV30
D gene: -
CDR3 DNA: TGTGCCTTTCGAAAGACTAGGGGGCGGGAGACCCAGTACTTC
CDR3 protein: CAFRKTRGRETQYF

J gene: TRBJ1-2
V gene: TRBV18
D gene: TRBD1
CDR3 DNA: TGTGCCAGCTCACCACCGTCGGAGGGGGCTTCTGGCTACACCTTC
CDR3 protein: CASSPPSEGASGYTF

J gene: TRBJ2-7
V gene: TRBV5-1
D gene: -
CDR3 DNA: TGCGCCAGCAGCGCGATACAGGGTTTCTCCTACGAGCAGTACTTC
CDR3 protein: CASSAIQGFSYEQYF

J gene: TRBJ2-1
V gene: TRBV5-4
D gene: -
CDR3 DNA: TGTGCCACCACCGGGACTCCAATTGACAATGAGCAGTTCTTC
CDR3 protein: CATTGTPIDNEQFF

J gene: TRBJ2-1
V gene: TRBV5-1
D gene: TRBD2
CDR3 DNA: TGCGCCAGCAGGGGGACTAGCGGGAGCGGTGAGCAGTTCTTC
CDR3 protein: CASRGTSGSGEQFF

J gene: TRBJ2-3
V gene: TRBV7-2
D gene: -
CDR3 DNA: TGTGCCAGCAGCTTAACACCCATTAGCCCCAGCACAGATACGCAGTATTTT
CDR3 protein: CASSLTPISPSTDTQYF

J gene: TRBJ2-7
V gene: TRBV5-1
D gene: TRBD2
CDR3 DNA: TGCGCCAGCAGCCCGGATCTAGCGGGATACACCTCCTACGAGCAGTACTTC
CDR3 protein: CASSPDLAGYTSYEQYF

J gene: TRBJ2-7
V gene: TRBV19
D gene: TRBD2
CDR3 DNA: TGTGCCAGTAGTATCGGGACTAGCGGAGCCTACGAGCAGTACTTC
CDR3 protein: CASSIGTSGAYEQYF

J gene: TRBJ1-3
V gene: TRBV11-2
D gene: -
CDR3 DNA: TGTGCCAGCAGCTCACCCCTGGGGGGACTTAACTCTGGAAACACCATATATTTT
CDR3 protein: CASSSPLGGLNSGNTIYF

J gene: TRBJ2-3
V gene: TRBV6-1
D gene: -
CDR3 DNA: TGTGCCAGCAAAGGGGGTAGCACAGATACGCAGTATTTT
CDR3 protein: CASKGGSTDTQYF

J gene: TRBJ1-2
V gene: TRBV11-1
D gene: -
CDR3 DNA: TGTGCCAGCAGCTTAGACATCTATGGCTACACCTTC
CDR3 protein: CASSLDIYGYTF

J gene: TRBJ1-4
V gene: TRBV18
D gene: -
CDR3 DNA: TGTGCCAGCTCACCCGACAGGAATGAAAAACTGTTTTTT
CDR3 protein: CASSPDRNEKLFF